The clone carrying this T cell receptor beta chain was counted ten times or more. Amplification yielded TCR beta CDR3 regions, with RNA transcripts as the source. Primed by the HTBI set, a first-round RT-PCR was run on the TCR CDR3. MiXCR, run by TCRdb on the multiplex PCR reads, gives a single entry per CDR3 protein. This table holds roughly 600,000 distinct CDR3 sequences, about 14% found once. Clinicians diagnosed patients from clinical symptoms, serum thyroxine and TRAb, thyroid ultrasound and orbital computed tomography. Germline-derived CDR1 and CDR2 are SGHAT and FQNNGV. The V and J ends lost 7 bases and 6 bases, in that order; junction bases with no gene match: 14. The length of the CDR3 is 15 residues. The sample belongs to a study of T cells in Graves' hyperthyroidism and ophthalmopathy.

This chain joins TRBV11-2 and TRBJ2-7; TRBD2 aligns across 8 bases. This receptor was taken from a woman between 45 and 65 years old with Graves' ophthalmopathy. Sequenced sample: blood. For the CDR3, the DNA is TGTGCCAGCAAGTCTACCGGGAGGGCCCGTTTCGAGCAGTACTTC. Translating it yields CASKSTGRARFEQYF.